Listed below are T cell receptor beta chains from one sample, sequenced in a study of cytomegalovirus exposure and HLA in healthy donors. The table came from immunoSEQ multiplex PCR; TCRdb's copy has only in-frame clones and leaves some out. Of about 110,000 clones in the sample, approximately 94% were seen once. The sequencing sample was made of PBMCs. The receptor set was obtained from a woman under 30 in good health and CMV-seronegative. The CDR3 runs from the conserved cysteine through the conserved F or W. D genes are given only for firm matches. Clone size is shown for a subset of rows, as once, few, many or a class of expanded clone.

>TRBV9|TRBD2|NA|TRBJ2-3
CASSQMTSGVGDTQYF
TGTGCCAGCAGCCAGATGACTAGCGGGGTTGGAGATACGCAGTATTTT
>TRBV11-1|NA|NA|TRBJ2-1
CASGGAGNEQFF
TGTGCCAGCGGGGGGGCTGGGAATGAGCAGTTCTTC
>TRBV16|NA|NA|TRBJ2-6
CASSQYVTASGANVLTF
TGTGCCAGCAGCCAATATGTGACAGCCTCTGGGGCCAACGTCCTGACTTTC
>TRBV7-9|TRBD2|NA|TRBJ2-1
CASSLGSGGFNEQFF
TGTGCCAGCAGCTTAGGGTCCGGGGGGTTCAATGAGCAGTTCTTC
>TRBV29-1|NA|NA|TRBJ2-6
CSVGTAGANVLTF
TGCAGCGTTGGAACAGCTGGGGCCAACGTCCTGACTTTC
>TRBV6-5|NA|NA|TRBJ2-7
CASSYEGGHYEQYF
TGTGCCAGCAGTTACGAGGGCGGGCACTACGAGCAGTACTTC
>TRBV2|NA|NA|TRBJ1-6
CASSVTGTINSPLHF
TGTGCCAGCAGTGTCACAGGGACAATTAATTCACCCCTCCACTTT
>TRBV4-1|NA|NA|TRBJ1-5
CASSQALGGDNQPQHF
TGCGCCAGCAGCCAAGCTCTAGGGGGTGACAATCAGCCCCAGCATTTT
>TRBV6-5|NA|NA|TRBJ2-7
CASSYARTAYEQYF
TGTGCCAGCAGTTACGCTCGAACAGCCTACGAGCAGTACTTC
>TRBV5-1|NA|NA|TRBJ2-3
CASSLIPGVTDTQYF
TGCGCCAGCAGCCTGATCCCAGGTGTGACAGATACGCAGTATTTT
>TRBV11-1|TRBD2|NA|TRBJ2-3
CASSRHGGTTDTQYF
TGTGCCAGCAGCCGCCACGGGGGGACCACAGATACGCAGTATTTT
>TRBV2|NA|NA|TRBJ2-3
CASSFQGTSTDTQYF
TGTGCCAGCAGTTTTCAGGGAACTAGCACAGATACGCAGTATTTT
>TRBV18|NA|NA|TRBJ1-1
CASSPSIGGLNTEAFF
TGTGCCAGCTCACCTTCGATCGGAGGGTTGAACACTGAAGCTTTCTTT
>TRBV4-2|TRBD2|NA|TRBJ2-3
CASSQAGGQGDTQYF
TGTGCCAGCAGCCAGGCGGGGGGGCAAGGAGATACGCAGTATTTT
>TRBV6-1|TRBD1|NA|TRBJ1-5
CASSPGTVSNQPQHF
TGTGCCAGCAGTCCCGGGACAGTGTCCAATCAGCCCCAGCATTTT
>TRBV6-6|TRBD2|NA|TRBJ2-2
CASSYGGGRTGELFF
TGTGCCAGCAGTTACGGCGGGGGTCGCACCGGGGAGCTGTTTTTT
>TRBV28|TRBD2|NA|TRBJ2-1
CASRSQRGYNNEQFF
TGTGCCAGCAGATCACAGCGGGGGTACAACAATGAGCAGTTCTTC
>TRBV5-6|TRBD1|NA|TRBJ1-3
CASSLSGTGLYSGNTIYF
TGTGCCAGCAGCTTAAGTGGGACAGGCCTTTACTCTGGAAACACCATATATTTT
>TRBV7-9|TRBD1|NA|TRBJ1-4
CASSHGTGAEKLFF
TGTGCCAGCAGCCACGGGACAGGGGCGGAAAAACTGTTTTTT
>TRBV6-6|TRBD1|NA|TRBJ1-4
CASRGQGGVTNEKLFF
TGTGCCAGCAGGGGACAGGGAGGGGTAACTAATGAAAAACTGTTTTTT
>TRBV29-1|NA|NA|TRBJ1-1
CSVGGTPGWEAFF
TGCAGCGTGGGGGGGACCCCCGGCTGGGAAGCTTTCTTT
>TRBV5-6|NA|NA|TRBJ2-7
CASSLGKGISYEQYF
TGTGCCAGCAGCTTGGGGAAGGGGATATCCTACGAGCAGTACTTC
>TRBV23-1|TRBD1|NA|TRBJ2-7
CARGQDDYEQYF
TGCGCCAGGGGACAGGACGACTACGAGCAGTACTTC
>TRBV2|TRBD1|NA|TRBJ1-2
CASSADREYGYTF
TGTGCCAGCAGCGCTGACAGGGAATATGGCTACACCTTC
>TRBV28|TRBD1|NA|TRBJ1-2
CASRATGESIYGYTF
TGTGCCAGCAGAGCCACAGGGGAAAGTATCTATGGCTACACCTTC
>TRBV12-5|NA|NA|TRBJ1-5
CASVPPGLRLNQPQHF
TGTGCTAGTGTACCCCCGGGACTGAGACTCAATCAGCCCCAGCATTTT
>TRBV28|TRBD2|NA|TRBJ2-3
CASSSPRGGASDTQYF
TGTGCCAGCAGTTCCCCACGCGGGGGGGCCTCAGATACGCAGTATTTT
>TRBV5-1|NA|NA|TRBJ2-7
CASSTNGVGEQYF
TGCGCCAGCAGCACGAACGGGGTTGGGGAGCAGTACTTC
>TRBV28|TRBD2|NA|TRBJ2-1
CASSLYGGSYNEQFF
TGTGCCAGCAGTTTATACGGGGGGTCCTACAATGAGCAGTTCTTC
>TRBV2|TRBD1|NA|TRBJ1-1
CASRDRDRGNTEAFF
TGTGCCAGCAGGGACCGGGACAGGGGGAACACTGAAGCTTTCTTT
>TRBV28|TRBD1|NA|TRBJ1-2
CASSLPDRARYGYTF
TGTGCCAGCAGTTTGCCCGACAGGGCCCGCTATGGCTACACCTTC
>TRBV21-1|NA|NA|TRBJ1-1
CASSSQEEDTEAFF
TGTGCCAGCAGCAGTCAGGAGGAGGACACTGAAGCTTTCTTT
>TRBV7-2|TRBD2|NA|TRBJ2-5
CASSQAGLAVETQYF
TGTGCCAGCAGCCAGGCGGGGCTAGCGGTGGAGACCCAGTACTTC
>TRBV4-1|TRBD1|NA|TRBJ2-7
CASSQEFGTVTYEQYF
TGCGCCAGCAGCCAAGAATTCGGGACAGTAACCTACGAGCAGTACTTC
>TRBV5-1|NA|few|TRBJ2-7
CASSSGMGSYEQYF
TGCGCCAGCAGCTCCGGGATGGGGTCCTACGAGCAGTACTTC
>TRBV27|NA|NA|TRBJ2-3
CARVGSREDTQYF
TGTGCCCGCGTCGGGTCACGGGAAGATACGCAGTATTTT
>TRBV28|NA|NA|TRBJ2-6
CASRRHQSSGANVLTF
TGTGCCAGCAGGCGACACCAGAGCTCTGGGGCCAACGTCCTGACTTTC
>TRBV5-8|TRBD1|NA|TRBJ1-1
CASSLAPGQGPFVSSEAFF
TGTGCCAGCAGCTTGGCCCCGGGACAGGGCCCGTTCGTTAGCTCTGAAGCTTTCTTT
>TRBV19|NA|NA|TRBJ2-1
CASSPVLAAGYNEQFF
TGTGCCAGTAGTCCCGTTTTGGCCGCGGGCTACAATGAGCAGTTCTTC
>TRBV7-2|TRBD1|NA|TRBJ1-2
CASSFWTGSDGYTF
TGTGCCAGCAGCTTTTGGACAGGGTCTGATGGCTACACCTTC
>TRBV5-1|NA|NA|TRBJ2-3
CASSLTQAPDTQYF
TGCGCCAGCAGCTTGACTCAGGCCCCAGATACGCAGTATTTT
>TRBV2|TRBD1|once|TRBJ1-6
CASRGGTVYNSPLHF
TGTGCCAGCAGGGGCGGGACAGTCTATAATTCACCCCTCCACTTT
>TRBV11-2|NA|NA|TRBJ2-2
CASSGRDRYTGELFF
TGTGCCAGCAGCGGGAGGGACAGGTACACCGGGGAGCTGTTTTTT
>TRBV7-8|NA|NA|TRBJ1-2
CASSSNIGMGGYGYTF
TGTGCCAGCAGCTCCAACATCGGTATGGGGGGCTATGGCTACACCTTC
>TRBV13|TRBD1|NA|TRBJ1-4
CASSSRQGEGEKLFF
TGTGCCAGCAGCTCACGACAGGGGGAGGGTGAAAAACTGTTTTTT
>TRBV18|NA|NA|TRBJ2-3
CASSRQGHGTDTQYF
TGTGCCAGCTCACGCCAGGGTCACGGCACAGATACGCAGTATTTT
>TRBV27|NA|NA|TRBJ1-1
CASSLVGAEDTEAFF
TGTGCCAGCAGTTTAGTGGGGGCCGAGGACACTGAAGCTTTCTTT